This T cell receptor (beta chain) is drawn from a study of identical twins. Findings and limits, study-wide: Insertions were reduced in abundant cord blood beta clonotypes but not in memory repertoires. For out-of-frame beta sequences, excess twin sharing was weaker. Invariant MAIT and iNKT cells are populations that could partly confound zero-insertion analyses.

Losses at the gene ends were 6 bases for V and 5 bases for J; bases not matched to a gene: 11. In germline, CDR1 is MNHEY, CDR2 SMNVEV (reference sequence). The CDR3 loop spans 15 amino acids. Notes on this clonotype: Its cognate antigen is unknown.

Each CDR3 protein is one row after TCRdb ran MiXCR on the 5' RACE reads. The data hold about 480,000 distinct CDR3 sequences, with about 14% observed a single time. These sequences were also reported in another study, on yellow fever vaccine responses in identical twins. That report adds: Twin vaccine T cell responses reportedly seemed partly convergent, partly personalized.

This clonotype was obtained from a woman aged 18-29 years in good health. The sample consisted of CD4+ T cells sorted from blood. V and J are TRBV27 and TRBJ2-7; TRBD1 matches 9 bases. The CDR3 sequence: CASRVGDRVINEQYF. For the CDR3, the DNA is TGTGCCAGCAGAGTTGGGGACAGGGTCATAAACGAGCAGTACTTC.